This is a list of T cell receptor beta chains from one sample in a study of blood T cell repertoires in COVID-19. TCRdb keeps only in-frame clones here, not all; method: immunoSEQ multiplex PCR. The table includes approximately 51,000 clones, around 85% detected once. What was sequenced was peripheral blood. Receptor source: a human donor in a cohort sampled during active COVID-19. Each CDR3 is given with its conserved first and last residue. A D gene is named only where the DNA matches it firmly. Size values are once, few and many counts, or a class for expanded clones, and some rows have none.

>NA|NA|TRBJ1-1|TRBV12-3/TRBV12-4
TGTGCCAGCAGTTTCGTGAGCCTTGCGGGAGCTTTCTTT
CASSFVSLAGAFF
>NA|TRBD2|TRBJ2-3|TRBV18
TGTGCCAGCTCACCACCGACTAGCCCAGATACGCAGTATTTT
CASSPPTSPDTQYF
>few|NA|TRBJ1-1|TRBV28
TGTGCCAGCAGTTCATACCCTGGGAGCACTGAAGCTTTCTTT
CASSSYPGSTEAFF
>NA|NA|TRBJ1-5|TRBV6-1
TGTGCCAGCACTGAACAGGGTTTGGGCAATCAGCCCCAGCATTTT
CASTEQGLGNQPQHF
>NA|TRBD2|TRBJ2-1|TRBV5-1
TGCGCCAGCCGTCCTAGCGGGGGACCCTACAATGAGCAGTTCTTC
CASRPSGGPYNEQFF
>NA|NA|TRBJ2-6|TRBV19
TGTGCCAGTCATACAGGGTCGGGGGCCAACGTCCTGACTTTC
CASHTGSGANVLTF
>NA|NA|TRBJ2-7|TRBV7-2
TGTGCCAGCAGCTTAGATGCGGCCCCTCCATACGAGCAGTACTTC
CASSLDAAPPYEQYF
>NA|NA|TRBJ1-2|TRBV6-5
TGTGCCAGCAGTTGGGTGATGGGGGCGCCTAACTATGGCTACACCTTC
CASSWVMGAPNYGYTF
>NA|NA|TRBJ1-1|TRBV7-2
TGTGCCAGCAGCTTCATGAACACTGAAGCTTTCTTT
CASSFMNTEAFF
>few|TRBD1|TRBJ2-5|TRBV29-1
TGCAGCGTAGCCGAGATATACGGGACAGGAAAGGAGACCCAGTACTTC
CSVAEIYGTGKETQYF
>NA|TRBD1|TRBJ1-2|TRBV5-6
TGTGCCAGCAGTACAGGGGACTATGGCTACACCTTC
CASSTGDYGYTF
>NA|TRBD2|TRBJ2-2|TRBV6-2/TRBV6-3
TGTGCCAGCAGTTACTCGACTAGCGGGAGAATGGGGAACACCGGGGAGCTGTTTTTT
CASSYSTSGRMGNTGELFF
>NA|TRBD2|TRBJ2-1|TRBV5-1
TGCGCCAGCAGCGATATCGGGAGGGCCAATGAGCAGTTCTTC
CASSDIGRANEQFF
>NA|TRBD2|TRBJ2-2|TRBV11-2
TGTGCCAGCAGCTTTGTCACTGGCGGGGGGTCCGGGGAGCTGTTTTTT
CASSFVTGGGSGELFF
>NA|TRBD1|TRBJ2-4|TRBV10-1
TGCGCCAGCAGTGAGGTACAGGGGGCGGTTAAATCCAAAAACATTCAGTACTTC
CASSEVQGAVKSKNIQYF
>NA|NA|TRBJ2-7|TRBV11-2
TGTGCCAGCAGCTTTCCCGGGACAACCCTCTACGAGCAGTACTTC
CASSFPGTTLYEQYF
>NA|TRBD2|TRBJ2-1|TRBV5-8
TGTGCCAGCAGCTTCGGACTAGCGGGACCAAATCTCAATGAGCAGTTCTTC
CASSFGLAGPNLNEQFF